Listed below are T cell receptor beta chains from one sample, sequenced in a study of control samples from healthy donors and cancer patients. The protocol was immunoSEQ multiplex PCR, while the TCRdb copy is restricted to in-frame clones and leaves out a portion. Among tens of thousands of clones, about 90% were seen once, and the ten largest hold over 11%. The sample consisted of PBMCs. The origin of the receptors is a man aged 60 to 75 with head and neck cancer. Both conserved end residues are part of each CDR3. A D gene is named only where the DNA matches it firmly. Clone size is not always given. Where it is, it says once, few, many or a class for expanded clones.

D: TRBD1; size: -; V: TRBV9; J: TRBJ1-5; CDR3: CASGGAGTALYSNQPQHF; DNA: TGTGCCAGCGGTGGGGCTGGGACAGCCCTATATAGCAATCAGCCCCAGCATTTT
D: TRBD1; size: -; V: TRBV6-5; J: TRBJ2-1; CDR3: CASLLGQPDNEQFF; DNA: TGTGCCAGCTTACTGGGACAGCCCGACAATGAGCAGTTCTTC
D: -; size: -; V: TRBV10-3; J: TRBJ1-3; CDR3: CAITVESSGNTIYF; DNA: TGTGCCATCACGGTTGAAAGCTCTGGAAACACCATATATTTT
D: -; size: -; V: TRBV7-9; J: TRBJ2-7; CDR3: CASRKTGPNSSEQYF; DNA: TGTGCCAGCAGGAAGACCGGGCCGAATTCCAGCGAGCAGTACTTC
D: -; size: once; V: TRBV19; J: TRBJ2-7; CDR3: CASQGPGFYEQYF; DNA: TGTGCCAGTCAGGGACCTGGATTCTACGAGCAGTACTTC
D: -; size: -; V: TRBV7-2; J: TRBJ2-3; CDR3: CASSFSNRAYADTQYF; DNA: TGTGCCAGCAGCTTCTCCAACAGGGCCTACGCAGATACGCAGTATTTT
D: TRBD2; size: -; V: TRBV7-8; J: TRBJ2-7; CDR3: CASSLREASYEQYF; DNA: TGTGCCAGCAGCTTACGGGAGGCCTCCTACGAGCAGTACTTC
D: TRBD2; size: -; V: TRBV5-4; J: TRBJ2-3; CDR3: CASGLAGVHIDTQYF; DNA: TGTGCCAGCGGACTAGCGGGCGTACATATAGATACGCAGTATTTT
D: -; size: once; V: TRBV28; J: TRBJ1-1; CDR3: CASSITTGNTEAFF; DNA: TGTGCCAGCAGTATTACTACAGGGAACACTGAAGCTTTCTTT
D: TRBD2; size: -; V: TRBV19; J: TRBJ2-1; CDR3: CASSTFGGGHGEQFF; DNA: TGTGCCAGTAGTACCTTCGGCGGGGGTCATGGTGAGCAGTTCTTC
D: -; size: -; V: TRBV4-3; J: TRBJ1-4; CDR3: CASSRGGTYPATNEKLFF; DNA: TGCGCCAGCAGCCGCGGCGGGACATACCCCGCAACTAATGAAAAACTGTTTTTT
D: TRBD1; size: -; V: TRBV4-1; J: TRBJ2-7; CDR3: CASSQGPDRATYEQYF; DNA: TGCGCCAGCAGCCAAGGTCCGGACAGGGCTACCTACGAGCAGTACTTC
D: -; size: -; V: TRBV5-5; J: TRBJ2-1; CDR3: CASSRGRFHNEQFF; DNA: TGTGCCAGCAGCCGAGGACGGTTTCACAATGAGCAGTTCTTC
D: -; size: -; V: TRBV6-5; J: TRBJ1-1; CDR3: CASSSREFAEAFF; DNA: TGTGCCAGCAGTTCCCGGGAGTTCGCTGAAGCTTTCTTT
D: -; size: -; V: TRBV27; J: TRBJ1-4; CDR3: CASSLSSRGREEKLFF; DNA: TGTGCCAGCAGTTTATCGTCAAGGGGAAGGGAAGAAAAACTGTTTTTT
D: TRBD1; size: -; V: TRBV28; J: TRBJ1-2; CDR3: CASSSNIRDRVTYGYTF; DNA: TGTGCCAGCAGTTCCAATATTCGGGACAGGGTAACCTATGGCTACACCTTC
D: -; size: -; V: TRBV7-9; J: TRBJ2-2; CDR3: CASIHPINGAGELFF; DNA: TGTGCCAGTATCCATCCTATTAACGGAGCCGGGGAGCTGTTTTTT
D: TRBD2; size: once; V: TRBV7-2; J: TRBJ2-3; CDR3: CASSATSGTDTQYF; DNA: TGTGCCAGCAGCGCGACTAGCGGCACAGATACGCAGTATTTT
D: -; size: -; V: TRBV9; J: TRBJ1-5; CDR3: CASSGLGMVLQHF; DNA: TGTGCCAGCAGCGGCCTTGGAATGGTTCTCCAGCATTTT
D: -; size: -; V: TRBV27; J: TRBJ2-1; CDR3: CASSRGDEQFF; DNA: TGTGCCAGCAGCAGAGGGGATGAGCAGTTCTTC
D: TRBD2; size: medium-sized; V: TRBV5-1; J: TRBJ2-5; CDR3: CASSGGTSGALWQETQYF; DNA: TGCGCCAGCAGCGGGGGGACTAGCGGGGCTTTGTGGCAAGAGACCCAGTACTTC
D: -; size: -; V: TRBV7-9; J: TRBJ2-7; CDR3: CASSPPTGSYEQYF; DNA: TGTGCCAGCAGCCCCCCCACGGGCTCCTACGAGCAGTACTTC
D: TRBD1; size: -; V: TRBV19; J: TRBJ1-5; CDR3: CASSGLRDRSWGGNQPQHF; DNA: TGTGCCAGTAGTGGCCTCCGGGACAGATCCTGGGGGGGCAATCAGCCCCAGCATTTT
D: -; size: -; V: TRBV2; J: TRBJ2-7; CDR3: CAFLRDNSYEQYF; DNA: TGTGCCTTTCTCCGGGACAACTCCTACGAGCAGTACTTC
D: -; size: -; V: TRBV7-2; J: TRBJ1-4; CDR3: CASSFPGRTNEKLFF; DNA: TGTGCCAGCAGCTTCCCGGGACGGACTAATGAAAAACTGTTTTTT
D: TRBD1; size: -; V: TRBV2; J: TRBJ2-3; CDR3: CASSVGTVEASTDTQYF; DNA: TGTGCCAGCAGTGTTGGGACAGTTGAAGCTAGCACAGATACGCAGTATTTT
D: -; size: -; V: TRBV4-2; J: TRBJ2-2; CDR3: CASSQDIMAPNTGELFF; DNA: TGTGCCAGCAGCCAAGATATAATGGCACCGAACACCGGGGAGCTGTTTTTT
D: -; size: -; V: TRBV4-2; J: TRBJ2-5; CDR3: CASSQDILLAQYQETQYF; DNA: TGTGCCAGCAGCCAAGATATTCTCTTGGCTCAATACCAAGAGACCCAGTACTTC
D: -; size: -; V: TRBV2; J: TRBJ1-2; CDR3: CASSEQGTGGYTF; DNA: TGTGCCAGCAGTGAGCAGGGTACGGGGGGCTACACCTTC